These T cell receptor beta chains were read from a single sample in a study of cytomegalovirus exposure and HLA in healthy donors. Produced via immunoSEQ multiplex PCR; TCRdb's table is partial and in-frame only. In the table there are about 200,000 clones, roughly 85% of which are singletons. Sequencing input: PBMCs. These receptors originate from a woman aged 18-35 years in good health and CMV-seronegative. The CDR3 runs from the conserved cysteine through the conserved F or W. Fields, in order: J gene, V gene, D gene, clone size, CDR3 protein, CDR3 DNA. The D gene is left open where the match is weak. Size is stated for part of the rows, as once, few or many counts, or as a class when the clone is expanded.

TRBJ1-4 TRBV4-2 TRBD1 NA CASSQDPLAGGHEKLFF TGTGCCAGCAGCCAAGATCCCCTGGCAGGGGGCCATGAAAAACTGTTTTTT
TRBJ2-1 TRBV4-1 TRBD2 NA CASSQETRQREYNEQFF TGCGCCAGCAGCCAAGAGACCAGGCAGCGGGAGTACAATGAGCAGTTCTTC
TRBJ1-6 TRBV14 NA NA CASSEGSSYNSPLHF TGTGCCAGCAGCGAGGGCAGCTCCTATAATTCACCCCTCCACTTT
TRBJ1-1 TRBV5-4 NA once CASSLGGVSEAFF TGTGCCAGCAGCTTGGGCGGGGTGAGTGAAGCTTTCTTT
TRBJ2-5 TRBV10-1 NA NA CASSEARGMQETQYF TGCGCCAGCAGTGAGGCCCGGGGGATGCAAGAGACCCAGTACTTC
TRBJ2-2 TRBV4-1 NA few CASSQEWPTGELFF TGCGCCAGCAGCCAAGAGTGGCCTACCGGGGAGCTGTTTTTT
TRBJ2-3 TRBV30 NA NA CAWSVGGGTDTQYF TGTGCCTGGAGTGTAGGGGGGGGCACAGATACGCAGTATTTT
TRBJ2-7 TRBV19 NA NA CASSIAGDLNEQYF TGTGCCAGTAGTATAGCGGGAGACTTGAACGAGCAGTACTTC
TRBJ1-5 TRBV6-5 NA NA CASSSGVRNQPQHF TGTGCCAGCAGTTCCGGGGTACGCAATCAGCCCCAGCATTTT
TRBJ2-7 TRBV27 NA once CASSLFGEGAYEQYF TGTGCCAGCAGTTTATTCGGAGAGGGAGCCTACGAGCAGTACTTC
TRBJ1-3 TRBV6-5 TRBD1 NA CASSFDRGPGNTIYF TGTGCCAGCAGTTTCGACAGGGGGCCAGGAAACACCATATATTTT
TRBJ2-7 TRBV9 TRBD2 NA CASSVGLAGVDSYEQYF TGTGCCAGCAGCGTAGGACTAGCGGGAGTCGACTCCTACGAGCAGTACTTC
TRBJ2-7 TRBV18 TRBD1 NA CASLPGQGAYEQYF TGTGCCAGCTTACCGGGACAGGGGGCCTACGAGCAGTACTTC
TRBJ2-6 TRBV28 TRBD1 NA CASRTGAAGANVLTF TGTGCCAGCAGAACAGGGGCCGCTGGGGCCAACGTCCTGACTTTC
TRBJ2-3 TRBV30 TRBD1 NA CASRNRGTGTDTQYF TGTGCCTCGAGAAACAGGGGAACGGGCACAGATACGCAGTATTTT
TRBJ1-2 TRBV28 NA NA CASSYRTDPNYGYTF TGTGCCAGCAGTTACAGGACAGACCCTAACTATGGCTACACCTTC
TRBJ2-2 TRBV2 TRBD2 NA CASRLAGGAGELFF TGTGCCAGCAGGCTAGCGGGAGGGGCCGGGGAGCTGTTTTTT
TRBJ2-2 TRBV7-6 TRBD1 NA CASSTTAGQGAIINTGELFF TGTGCCAGCAGCACAACGGCGGGACAGGGGGCAATAATAAACACCGGGGAGCTGTTTTTT
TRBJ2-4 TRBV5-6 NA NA CASSLLGRLAKNIQYF TGTGCCAGCAGCTTGCTAGGCCGTCTAGCCAAAAACATTCAGTACTTC
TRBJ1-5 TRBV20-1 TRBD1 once CSAETGGPLHF TGCAGTGCGGAAACAGGGGGCCCGCTGCATTTT
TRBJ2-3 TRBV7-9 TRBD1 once CASSTWTGVSTDTQYF TGTGCCAGCAGTACCTGGACAGGGGTTAGCACAGATACGCAGTATTTT
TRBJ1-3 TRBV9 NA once CASSGGNGLDTIYF TGTGCCAGCAGCGGCGGAAACGGCCTTGACACCATATATTTT
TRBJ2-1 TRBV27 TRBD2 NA CASTPGLAGYNEQFF TGTGCCAGCACTCCGGGACTAGCGGGGTACAATGAGCAGTTCTTC
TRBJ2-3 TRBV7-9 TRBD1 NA CASSLGQGRTDTQYF TGTGCCAGCAGCTTAGGACAGGGGCGCACAGATACGCAGTATTTT
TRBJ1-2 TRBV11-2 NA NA CASSSARAYGYTF TGTGCCAGCAGTTCGGCCAGGGCCTATGGCTACACCTTC
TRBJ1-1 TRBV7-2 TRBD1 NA CASSLETGVNTEAFF TGTGCCAGCAGCTTAGAAACAGGGGTGAACACTGAAGCTTTCTTT
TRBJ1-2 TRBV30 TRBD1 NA CAWSVYQTTGVAF TGTGCCTGGAGTGTATATCAAACGACAGGGGTGGCCTTC
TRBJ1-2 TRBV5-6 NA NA CASSLRRREQVSYGYTF TGTGCCAGCAGCCTCCGCCGCCGCGAACAGGTTTCCTATGGCTACACCTTC
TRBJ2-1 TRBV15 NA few CATSLEGRRDEQFF TGTGCCACCAGCCTGGAGGGCCGTCGGGATGAGCAGTTCTTC
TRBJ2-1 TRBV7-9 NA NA CASSPSSPGKHEQFF TGTGCCAGCAGCCCTAGCAGCCCGGGCAAGCATGAGCAGTTCTTC
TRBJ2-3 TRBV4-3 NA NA CASSQDIAATDTQYF TGCGCCAGCAGCCAAGATATAGCCGCCACAGATACGCAGTATTTT
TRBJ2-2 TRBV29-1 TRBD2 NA CSVLGVAGTTGELFF TGCAGCGTTTTAGGGGTAGCGGGTACCACCGGGGAGCTGTTTTTT
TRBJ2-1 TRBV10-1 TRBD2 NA CASSESRLAGVGSYNEQFF TGCGCCAGCAGTGAGTCGAGACTAGCGGGGGTGGGCTCCTACAATGAGCAGTTCTTC
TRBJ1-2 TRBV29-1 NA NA CSVDRTPDLIYGYTF TGCAGCGTTGACCGGACACCTGACCTCATCTATGGCTACACCTTC
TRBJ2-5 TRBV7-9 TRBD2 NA CSSSFLPGLGSETQYF TGTTCCAGCAGCTTCCTGCCGGGACTAGGATCGGAGACCCAGTACTTC
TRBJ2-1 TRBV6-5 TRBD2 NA CASSSLAGSYNEQFF TGTGCCAGCAGCAGCTTAGCGGGCTCCTACAATGAGCAGTTCTTC
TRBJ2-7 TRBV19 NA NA CASSPRDTYLYEQYF TGTGCCAGTAGTCCCCGGGACACCTACTTGTACGAGCAGTACTTC
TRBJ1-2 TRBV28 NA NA CASSPSYGYTF TGTGCCAGCTCCCCTTCCTATGGCTACACCTTC
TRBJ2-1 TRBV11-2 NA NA CASRVRRESNEQFF TGTGCCAGCAGGGTGCGTCGGGAGTCCAATGAGCAGTTCTTC
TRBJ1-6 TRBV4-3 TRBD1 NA CASSQDSFQGQSPLHF TGCGCCAGCAGCCAAGATTCTTTCCAGGGACAGTCACCCCTCCACTTT
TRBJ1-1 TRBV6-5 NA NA CASSFFQGTNTEAFF TGTGCCAGCAGTTTTTTTCAGGGCACGAACACTGAAGCTTTCTTT
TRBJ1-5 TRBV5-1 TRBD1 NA CASSLLGQDNQPQHF TGCGCCAGCAGCTTGCTAGGACAGGACAATCAGCCCCAGCATTTT
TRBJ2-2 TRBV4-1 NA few CASSRGHTNTGELFF TGCGCCAGCAGCCGCGGACACACGAACACCGGGGAGCTGTTTTTT
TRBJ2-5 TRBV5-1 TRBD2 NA CASSSKGLAEETQYF TGCGCCAGCAGTTCGAAGGGACTAGCGGAAGAGACCCAGTACTTC
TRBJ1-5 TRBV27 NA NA CASSPHPNQPQHF TGTGCCAGCAGTCCACATCCCAATCAGCCCCAGCATTTT
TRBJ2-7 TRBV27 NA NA CASSPRQDSYEQYF TGTGCCAGCAGTCCGAGACAGGACTCCTACGAGCAGTACTTC
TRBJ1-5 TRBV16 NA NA CASSQSGVVGNQPQHF TGTGCCAGCAGCCAATCAGGAGTGGTAGGCAATCAGCCCCAGCATTTT
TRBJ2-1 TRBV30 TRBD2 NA CAWGRTRNNEQFF TGTGCCTGGGGCCGGACTAGGAACAATGAGCAGTTCTTC